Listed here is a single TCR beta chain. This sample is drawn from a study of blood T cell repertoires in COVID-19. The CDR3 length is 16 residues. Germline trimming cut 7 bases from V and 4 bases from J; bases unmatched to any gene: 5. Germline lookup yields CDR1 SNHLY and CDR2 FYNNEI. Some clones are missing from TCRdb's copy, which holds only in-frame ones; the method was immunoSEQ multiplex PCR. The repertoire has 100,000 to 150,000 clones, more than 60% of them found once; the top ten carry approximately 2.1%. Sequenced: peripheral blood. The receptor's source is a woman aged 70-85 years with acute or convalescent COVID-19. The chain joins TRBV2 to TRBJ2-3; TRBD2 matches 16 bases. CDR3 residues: CASITGLAGGADTQYF. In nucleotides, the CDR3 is TGTGCCAGCATCACGGGACTAGCGGGAGGGGCAGATACGCAGTATTTT. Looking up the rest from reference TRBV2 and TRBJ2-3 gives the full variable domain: EPEVTQTPSHQVTQMGQEVILRCVPISNHLYFYWYRQILGQKVEFLVSFYNNEISEKSEIFDDQFSVERPDGSNFTLKIRSTKLEDSAMYFCASITGLAGGADTQYFGPGTRLTVL.